This TCR beta chain was sequenced in a study of response to subunit inactivated influenza vaccine. Between the trimmed V and J ends, which lost 5 bases and 2 bases, there was a span of 10 bases. CDR1 and CDR2 from the germline V gene are SEHNR and FQNEAQ (reference sequence). The CDR3 sequence is 13 residues long. In TCRdb, the RT-PCR reads were re-called with MiXCR into one record per CDR3 protein. The repertoire holds approximately 480,000 distinct CDR3 sequences, with over 9.5% as singletons. This clonotype was seen many times. The rearrangement joins TRBV7-9 to TRBJ2-7; D uncertain. Source: PBMCs from blood, taken about 6 weeks after vaccination. The receptor's source is a man in his forties or fifties who received an inactivated influenza vaccine. CDR3 in DNA: TGTGCCAGCAGCAATCAAGACACCTACGAGCAGTACTTC. Its protein product is CASSNQDTYEQYF.